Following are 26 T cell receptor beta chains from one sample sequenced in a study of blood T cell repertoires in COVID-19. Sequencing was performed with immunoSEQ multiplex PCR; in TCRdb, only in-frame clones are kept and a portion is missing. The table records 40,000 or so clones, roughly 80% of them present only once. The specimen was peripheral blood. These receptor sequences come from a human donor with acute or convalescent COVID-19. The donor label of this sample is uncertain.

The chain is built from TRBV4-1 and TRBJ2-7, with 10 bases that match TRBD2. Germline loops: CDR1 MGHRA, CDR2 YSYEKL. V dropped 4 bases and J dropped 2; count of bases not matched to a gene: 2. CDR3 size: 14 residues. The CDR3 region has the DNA TGCGCCAGCAGCCTAGCGGGAGGACCCTACGAGCAGTACTTC. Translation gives CASSLAGGPYEQYF.

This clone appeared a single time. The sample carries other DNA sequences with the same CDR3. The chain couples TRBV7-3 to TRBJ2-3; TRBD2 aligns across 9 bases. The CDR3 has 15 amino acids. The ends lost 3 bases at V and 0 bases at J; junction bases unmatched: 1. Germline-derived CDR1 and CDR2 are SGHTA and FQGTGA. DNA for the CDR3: TGTGCCAGCAGCTTGGCGGGAGGGAGCACAGATACGCAGTATTTT. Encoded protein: CASSLAGGSTDTQYF.

CDR3 in amino acids: CASSSGSYNEQFF. The CDR3 region has the DNA TGCGCCAGCAGCTCAGGCTCCTACAATGAGCAGTTCTTC. The rearrangement uses TRBV5-1 and TRBJ2-1, with D unresolved. Germline loops: CDR1 SGHRS, CDR2 YFSETQ. Trimming took off 3 bases at V and 0 bases at J, with 4 bases between the two ends. The CDR3 is 13 residues long.

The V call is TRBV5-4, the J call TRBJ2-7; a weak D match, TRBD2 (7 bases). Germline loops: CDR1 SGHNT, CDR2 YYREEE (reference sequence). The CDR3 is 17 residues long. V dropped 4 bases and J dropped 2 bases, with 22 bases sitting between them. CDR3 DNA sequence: TGTGCCAGCAGCCCCTTTATCAAGGGGGGAGGGGCCTACGAGCAGTACTTC. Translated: CASSPFIKGGGAYEQYF. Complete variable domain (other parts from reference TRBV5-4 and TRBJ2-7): ETGVTQSPTHLIKTRGQQVTLRCSSQSGHNTVSWYQQALGQGPQFIFQYYREEENGRGNFPPRFSGLQFPNYSSELNVNALELDDSALYLCASSPFIKGGGAYEQYFGPGTRLTVT.

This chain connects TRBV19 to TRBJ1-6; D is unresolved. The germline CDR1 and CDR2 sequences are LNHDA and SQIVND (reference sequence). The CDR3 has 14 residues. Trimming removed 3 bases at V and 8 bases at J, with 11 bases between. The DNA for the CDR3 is TGTGCCAGTAGTATTGGCTCCCTTGATTCACCCCTCCACTTT. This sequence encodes CASSIGSLDSPLHF.

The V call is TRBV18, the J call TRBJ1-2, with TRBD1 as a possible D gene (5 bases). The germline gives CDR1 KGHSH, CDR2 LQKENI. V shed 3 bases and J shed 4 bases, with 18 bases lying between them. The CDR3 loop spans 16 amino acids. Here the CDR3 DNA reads TGTGCCAGCTCACCCCCTCAGGGCGACCCCACCTATGGCTACACCTTC. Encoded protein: CASSPPQGDPTYGYTF.

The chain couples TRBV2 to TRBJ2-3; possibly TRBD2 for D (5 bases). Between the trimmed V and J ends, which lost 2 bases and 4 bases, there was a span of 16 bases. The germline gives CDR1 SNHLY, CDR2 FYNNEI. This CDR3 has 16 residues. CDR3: CASSERISAGADTQYF. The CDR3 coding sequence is TGTGCCAGCAGTGAACGTATTAGCGCCGGGGCAGATACGCAGTATTTT.

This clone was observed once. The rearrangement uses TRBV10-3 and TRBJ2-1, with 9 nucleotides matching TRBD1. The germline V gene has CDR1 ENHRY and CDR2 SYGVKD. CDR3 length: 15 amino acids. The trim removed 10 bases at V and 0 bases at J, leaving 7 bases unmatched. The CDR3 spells CASSPGQGSYNEQFF. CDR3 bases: TGTGCCAGCTCCCCGGGACAGGGCTCCTACAATGAGCAGTTCTTC.

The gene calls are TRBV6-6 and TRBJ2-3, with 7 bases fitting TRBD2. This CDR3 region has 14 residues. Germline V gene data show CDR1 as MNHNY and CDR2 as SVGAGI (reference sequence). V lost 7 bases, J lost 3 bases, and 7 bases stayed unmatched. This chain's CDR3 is CASKGGRVTDTQYF. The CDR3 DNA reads TGTGCCAGCAAAGGCGGGAGAGTAACAGATACGCAGTATTTT.

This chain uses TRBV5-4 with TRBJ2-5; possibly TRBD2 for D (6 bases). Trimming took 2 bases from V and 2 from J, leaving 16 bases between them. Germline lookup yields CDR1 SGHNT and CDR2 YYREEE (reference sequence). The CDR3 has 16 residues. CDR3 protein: CASSFGGGRSQETQYF. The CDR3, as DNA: TGTGCCAGCAGCTTCGGGGGTGGTCGGTCTCAAGAGACCCAGTACTTC.

CDR3 loop: CASSIDFSRAYEQYF. Here the CDR3 DNA reads TGTGCCAGTAGTATTGATTTCAGCAGGGCTTACGAGCAGTACTTC. The genes are TRBV19 and TRBJ2-7, with a weak D call TRBD1 (5 bases). This CDR3 comprises 15 residues. CDR1 is LNHDA and CDR2 is SQIVND in the germline V gene (reference sequence). V dropped 3 bases and J dropped 4 bases, with 16 bases sitting between them.

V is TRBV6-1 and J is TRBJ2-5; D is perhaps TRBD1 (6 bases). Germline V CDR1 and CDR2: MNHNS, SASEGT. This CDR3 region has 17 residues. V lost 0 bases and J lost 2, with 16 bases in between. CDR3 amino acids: CASSEAHRVNRQETQYF. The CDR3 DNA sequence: TGTGCCAGCAGTGAAGCCCACAGGGTAAATCGTCAAGAGACCCAGTACTTC.

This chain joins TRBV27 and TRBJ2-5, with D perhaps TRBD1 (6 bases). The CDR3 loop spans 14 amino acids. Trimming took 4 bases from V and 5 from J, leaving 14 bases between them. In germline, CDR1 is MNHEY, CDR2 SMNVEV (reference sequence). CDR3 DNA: TGTGCCAGCAGTTCTGTGGGACATACGGAGACCCAGTACTTC. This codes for CASSSVGHTETQYF.

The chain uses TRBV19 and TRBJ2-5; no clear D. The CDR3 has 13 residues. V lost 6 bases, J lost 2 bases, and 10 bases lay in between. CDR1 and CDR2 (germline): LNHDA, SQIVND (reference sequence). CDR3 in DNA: TGTGCCAGTAGGCCGTACCAGCAAGAGACCCAGTACTTC. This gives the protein CASRPYQQETQYF.

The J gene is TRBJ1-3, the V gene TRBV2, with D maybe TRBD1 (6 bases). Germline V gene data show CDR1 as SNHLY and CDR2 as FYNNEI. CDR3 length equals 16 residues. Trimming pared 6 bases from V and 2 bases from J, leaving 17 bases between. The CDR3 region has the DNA TGTGCCAGCAGCGGCGGCGCGACAGGCACTGGAAACACCATATATTTT. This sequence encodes CASSGGATGTGNTIYF.

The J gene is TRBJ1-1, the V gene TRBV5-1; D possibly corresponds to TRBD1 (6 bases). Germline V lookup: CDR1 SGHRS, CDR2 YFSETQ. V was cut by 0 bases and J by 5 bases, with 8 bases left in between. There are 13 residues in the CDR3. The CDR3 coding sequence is TGCGCCAGCAGCTTGGGTACAGGGACTGAAGCTTTCTTT. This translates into CASSLGTGTEAFF.

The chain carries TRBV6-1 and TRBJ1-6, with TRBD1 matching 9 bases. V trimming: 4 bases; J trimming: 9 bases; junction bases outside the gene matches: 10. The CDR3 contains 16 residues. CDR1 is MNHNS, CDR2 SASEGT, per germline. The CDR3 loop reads CASSAEPGQGSSPLHF. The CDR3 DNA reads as TGTGCCAGCAGTGCGGAACCGGGACAGGGAAGTTCACCCCTCCACTTT.

The CDR3: CASGIDRGYGYTF. The DNA of the CDR3 is TGTGCCAGTGGAATCGACAGGGGGTATGGCTACACCTTC. This chain connects TRBV19 to TRBJ1-2; the match to TRBD1 covers 9 bases. Germline CDR1 and CDR2: LNHDA and SQIVND (reference sequence). The CDR3 sequence is 13 residues long. V trimming: 8 bases; J trimming: 5 bases; junction bases outside the gene matches: 6.

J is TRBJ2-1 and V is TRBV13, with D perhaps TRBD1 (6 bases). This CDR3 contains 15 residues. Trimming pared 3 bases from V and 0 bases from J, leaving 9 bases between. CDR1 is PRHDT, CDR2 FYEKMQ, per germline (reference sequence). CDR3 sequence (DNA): TGTGCCAGCAGCTTCGACAGGAGCTCCTACAATGAGCAGTTCTTC. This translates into CASSFDRSSYNEQFF.

The CDR3 bases are TGTGCCAGCAGCGTCGGGACTGTGAGCACAGATACGCAGTATTTT. This translates into CASSVGTVSTDTQYF. The chain carries TRBV9 and TRBJ2-3; D may be TRBD2 (6 bases). Germline-derived CDR1 and CDR2 are SGDLS and YYNGEE. The CDR3 spans 15 residues. V was clipped by 2 bases and J by 0 bases, with 10 bases between them.

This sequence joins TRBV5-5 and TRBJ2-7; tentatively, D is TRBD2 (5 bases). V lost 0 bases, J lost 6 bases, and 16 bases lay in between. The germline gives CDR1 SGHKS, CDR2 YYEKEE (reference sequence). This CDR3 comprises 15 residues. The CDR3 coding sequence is TGTGCCAGCAGCTTGGCGGTCGTTAGCGCTGGCGAGCAGTACTTC. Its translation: CASSLAVVSAGEQYF.

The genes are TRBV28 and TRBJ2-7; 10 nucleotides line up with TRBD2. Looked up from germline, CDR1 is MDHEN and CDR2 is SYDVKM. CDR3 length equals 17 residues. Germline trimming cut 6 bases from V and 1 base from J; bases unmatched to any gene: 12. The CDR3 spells CASSNNPGTSVSYEQYF. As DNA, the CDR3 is TGTGCCAGCAGCAATAACCCCGGGACTAGCGTTTCCTACGAGCAGTACTTC.

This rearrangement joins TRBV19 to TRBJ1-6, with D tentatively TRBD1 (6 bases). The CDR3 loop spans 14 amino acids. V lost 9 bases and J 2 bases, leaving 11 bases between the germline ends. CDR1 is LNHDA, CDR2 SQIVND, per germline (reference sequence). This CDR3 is CASCSGAYNSPLHF. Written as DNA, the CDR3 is TGTGCCAGCTGTTCAGGGGCCTATAATTCACCCCTCCACTTT.

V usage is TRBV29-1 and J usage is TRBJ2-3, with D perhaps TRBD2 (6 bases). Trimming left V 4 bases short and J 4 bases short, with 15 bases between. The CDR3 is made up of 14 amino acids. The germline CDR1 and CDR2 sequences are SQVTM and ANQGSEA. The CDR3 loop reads CSVGGVEWADTQYF. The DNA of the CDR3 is TGCAGCGTTGGGGGGGTCGAATGGGCAGATACGCAGTATTTT.

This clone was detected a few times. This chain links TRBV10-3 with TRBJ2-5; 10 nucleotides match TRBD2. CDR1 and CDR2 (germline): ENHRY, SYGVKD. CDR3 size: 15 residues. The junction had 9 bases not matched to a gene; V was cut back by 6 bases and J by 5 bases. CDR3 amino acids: CAISASGSSRETQYF. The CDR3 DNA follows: TGTGCCATCAGCGCTAGCGGGAGCAGCAGGGAGACCCAGTACTTC.

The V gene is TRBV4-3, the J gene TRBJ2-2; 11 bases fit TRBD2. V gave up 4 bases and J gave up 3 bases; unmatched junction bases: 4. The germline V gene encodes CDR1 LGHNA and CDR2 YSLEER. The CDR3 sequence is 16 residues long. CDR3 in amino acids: CASSPGLAAYTGELFF. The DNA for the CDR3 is TGCGCCAGCAGCCCGGGACTAGCGGCTTACACCGGGGAGCTGTTTTTT.